These 12 T cell receptor beta chains share one sample of origin, sequenced in a study of shared clonotypes between healthy human individuals. As defined, naive CD8 cells were CD45RO-negative and positively selected for CCR7, with terminally differentiated effector memory CD45RA+ cells excluded. TCRdb's table, derived via immunoSEQ multiplex PCR, lists solely in-frame clones and lacks some. The table includes some 2.1 million clones, over 85% detected once. Material for sequencing was naive CD8+ T cells from PBMCs. The origin of the receptors is a man aged 18 to 29 in good health. Some clones in this sample may be carry-over from other donors' samples.

The chain has TRBV10-1 and TRBJ2-1; D is possibly TRBD2 (5 bases). Germline CDR1 and CDR2: WNHNN and SYGVQD (reference sequence). The CDR3 length is 14 residues. V dropped 7 bases and J dropped 1 base, with 11 bases sitting between them. CDR3 DNA sequence: TGCGCCAGCATTGGAGGAATTTCCTACAATGAGCAGTTCTTC. It encodes CASIGGISYNEQFF.

The chain combines TRBV7-3 with TRBJ2-1; 9 bases map to TRBD1. Germline-derived CDR1 and CDR2 are SGHTA and FQGTGA. The CDR3 extends over 16 amino acids. Trimming took 4 bases from V and 5 from J; bases not matched to a gene: 9. CDR3 protein: CASSSSGQGPNNEQFF. For the CDR3, the DNA is TGTGCCAGCAGCTCCTCTGGACAGGGGCCAAACAATGAGCAGTTCTTC.

The gene calls are TRBV4-1 and TRBJ2-1; 9 positions match TRBD2. Germline loops: CDR1 MGHRA, CDR2 YSYEKL. This CDR3 region has 18 residues. The V and J ends lost 1 base and 2 bases, in that order; junction bases with no gene match: 9. The CDR3 DNA follows: TGCGCCAGCAGCCAAGTGGCTAGCGGGGAGCGGGCCTACAATGAGCAGTTCTTC. Its protein product is CASSQVASGERAYNEQFF.

The J gene is TRBJ2-1, the V gene TRBV4-3; D may correspond to TRBD1 or TRBD2 (5 bases each). The CDR3 has 13 residues. Between the trimmed V and J ends, which lost 4 bases and 7 bases, there was a span of 11 bases. Germline CDR1 and CDR2: LGHNA and YSLEER. CDR3 DNA sequence: TGCGCCAGCAGCCCCGGGACCAAAAATGAGCAGTTCTTC. Protein: CASSPGTKNEQFF.

This clone came up once. The chain recombines TRBV6-1 with TRBJ1-5; D is ambiguous. This CDR3 is built from 15 residues. The V gene lost 0 bases and the J gene lost 7 bases, with 13 bases spanning the gap. Looked up from germline, CDR1 is MNHNS and CDR2 is SASEGT. Here the CDR3 DNA reads TGTGCCAGCAGTGAAGCGCAGGTTGAAAACCAGCCCCAGCATTTT. The encoded protein is CASSEAQVENQPQHF.

This clone was recorded once. The chain combines TRBV25-1 with TRBJ2-1; 7 bases align to TRBD1. The CDR3 sequence is 16 residues long. Per the germline V gene, CDR1 is MGHDK and CDR2 is SYGVNS. V was pared by 4 bases and J by 2 bases, with 8 bases of the junction left unmatched. CDR3 nucleotide sequence: TGTGCCAGCAGTGCGAAACTAGGGGGCCCCTACAATGAGCAGTTCTTC. It translates to CASSAKLGGPYNEQFF.

The chain carries TRBV12-5 and TRBJ2-1, with D possibly being TRBD2 (5 bases). Germline CDR1 and CDR2: LGHNT and FRNRAP. The CDR3 runs 12 residues. V was clipped by 8 bases and J by 7 bases, with 12 bases between them. The DNA for the CDR3 is TGTGCTAGTTCCTCCACGGGGAATGAGCAGTTCTTC. Its protein is CASSSTGNEQFF.

Of note for this clone: Within the sample, other DNA sequences also encode this same CDR3. This chain uses TRBV6-5 with TRBJ2-7; no reliable D call. Trimming took 3 bases from V and 3 from J, leaving 18 bases between them. This CDR3 has 16 residues. From germline, CDR1 is MNHEY and CDR2 SVGAGI. DNA for the CDR3: TGTGCCAGCAGTTATTCGGTAGGGCAGTCGAGCTACGAGCAGTACTTC. Its translation: CASSYSVGQSSYEQYF.

The V call is TRBV15, the J call TRBJ2-5, with unresolved D. The CDR3 extends over 14 amino acids. Germline V gene sequence: CDR1 LNHNV, CDR2 YYDKDF (reference sequence). Trimming stripped 3 bases from V and 3 bases from J, with 11 bases between. In DNA form, the CDR3 reads TGTGCCACCAGCAGTGATATCCGGGAAGAGACCCAGTACTTC. This gives the protein CATSSDIREETQYF.

The chain joins TRBV4-3 to TRBJ1-1; D ambiguous. This CDR3 has 17 amino acids. Between the trimmed V and J ends, which lost 1 base and 0 bases, there was a span of 15 bases. CDR1 is LGHNA, CDR2 YSLEER, per germline. CDR3 DNA: TGCGCCAGCAGCCAAGGAGTGATTAAAGGGATGAACACTGAAGCTTTCTTT. Its protein is CASSQGVIKGMNTEAFF.

As regards this clone: Other DNA sequences from this sample encode an identical CDR3 as well. The chain carries TRBV9 and TRBJ2-7, with D tentatively TRBD1 or TRBD2 (7 bases each). Trimming stripped 4 bases from V and 3 bases from J, with 11 bases between. The germline V gene encodes CDR1 SGDLS and CDR2 YYNGEE. The length of the CDR3 is 13 residues. CDR3 DNA: TGTGCCAGCAGCCCAGGGGGGGGCTACGAGCAGTACTTC. It is translated as CASSPGGGYEQYF.

V gene TRBV27 combines with J gene TRBJ2-7, with a weak D call TRBD1 (5 bases). The CDR3 is 14 amino acids. V gave up 5 bases and J gave up 0 bases, with 11 bases separating them. Germline V gene lookup returns CDR1 MNHEY and CDR2 SMNVEV (reference sequence). DNA for the CDR3: TGTGCCAGCAGTATACAGGCAATCTCCTACGAGCAGTACTTC. Its protein is CASSIQAISYEQYF.